This T cell receptor (beta chain) appears in the sequencing data of a study of STAT5B mutations in CD4+ large granular lymphocyte leukemia. Whole-study results and caveats: Without putative leukemic clones, patient CD4-sorted repertoires remained more clonal than healthy CD4+ repertoires. Compared with healthy controls (2/35), patient top clones favored TRBV06 (8/27).

The V gene lost 0 bases and the J gene lost 11 bases, with 8 bases spanning the gap. Germline assignment: CDR1 SGHDN and CDR2 FVKESK. The CDR3 sequence is 12 residues long. Repertoires were generated with immunoSEQ multiplex PCR, while TCRdb's copy carries only in-frame clones and drops some. The repertoire includes tens of thousands of clones, over 70% of them detected once, and 1.1% sits in the top ten. This clone has only one observation. Its cognate antigen is unknown. This TCR was recovered from a human donor in good health. This chain links TRBV14 with TRBJ2-4; no reliable D call. The sample was CD4+ T cells from blood buffy coats. CDR3 region: CASSQDAALQYF. In DNA form, the CDR3 reads TGTGCCAGCAGCCAAGATGCCGCCCTTCAGTACTTC.